Each of the 13 T cell receptor beta chains below was sequenced from the same sample in a study of T cell changes during pregnancy in multiple sclerosis. The repertoire was sequenced with immunoSEQ multiplex PCR; TCRdb's copy has only in-frame clones and lacks some. The sample holds more than 80,000 clones, about 91% seen once. The sample in question was PBMCs, obtained in the first trimester of pregnancy. These receptors were taken from a female donor in good health, serving as a control in a pregnancy study. Some clones in this sample may be carry-over from other donors' samples.

The rearrangement uses TRBV5-1 and TRBJ2-7; TRBD1 aligns across 8 bases. Germline-derived CDR1 and CDR2 are SGHRS and YFSETQ. CDR3 length equals 17 residues. The V gene end was trimmed by 0 bases and the J gene end by 6 bases; junction bases not matched to a gene: 14. The CDR3 protein is CASSLAGGRQGIAEQYF. The CDR3 nucleotides are TGCGCCAGCAGCTTGGCCGGGGGCCGACAGGGGATCGCCGAGCAGTACTTC.

The chain links TRBV5-6 to TRBJ1-1; 7 nucleotides agree with TRBD1. This CDR3 is 12 amino acids long. Unmatched junction bases numbered 4, after V lost 5 bases and J lost 6 bases. Germline CDR1 SGHDT, CDR2 YYEEEE. The DNA for the CDR3 is TGTGCCAGCAGTCCAGGGGGGTCTGAAGCTTTCTTT. This gives the protein CASSPGGSEAFF. The variable domain in full, completed from reference TRBV5-6 and TRBJ1-1, reads DAGVTQSPTHLIKTRGQQVTLRCSPKSGHDTVSWYQQALGQGPQFIFQYYEEEERQRGNFPDRFSGHQFPNYSSELNVNALLLGDSALYLCASSPGGSEAFFGQGTRLTVV.

This clone is a singleton in its sample. The CDR3 reads CASSLPLPGELFF. The CDR3 nucleotides read TGTGCCAGCAGTTTACCTCTCCCCGGGGAGCTGTTTTTT. This chain uses TRBV28 with TRBJ2-2; D is unclear. This CDR3 region has 13 residues. Trimming took off 2 bases at V and 6 bases at J, with 7 bases between the two ends. Germline V lookup: CDR1 MDHEN, CDR2 SYDVKM.

This sequence joins TRBV9 and TRBJ2-3, with 7 bases matching TRBD1. The germline V gene has CDR1 SGDLS and CDR2 YYNGEE. Trimming cost V 4 bases and J 4 bases; bases outside gene matches: 6. CDR3 length equals 14 residues. This CDR3 reads CASSPYRGPDTQYF. The DNA of the CDR3 is TGTGCCAGCAGCCCATACAGGGGTCCAGATACGCAGTATTTT.

The chain uses TRBV9 and TRBJ2-1, with 8 bases lining up with TRBD2. CDR1 is SGDLS and CDR2 is YYNGEE in the germline V gene. The length of the CDR3 is 15 residues. After removal of 3 bases from V and 4 bases from J, the junction contained 6 bases not matched to a gene. The CDR3 is CASSAGTRAYNEQFF. The DNA of the CDR3 is TGTGCCAGCAGCGCAGGGACTAGGGCTTACAATGAGCAGTTCTTC.

The rearrangement uses TRBV28 and TRBJ2-3, with a weak D call TRBD2 (6 bases). CDR1 is MDHEN and CDR2 is SYDVKM in the germline V gene. The germline V and J ends were trimmed by 3 bases and 0 bases, with 10 bases remaining between them. The CDR3 totals 15 residues. The CDR3, as DNA: TGTGCCAGCAGTTTGCGCGGGGAGAGCACAGATACGCAGTATTTT. Its protein is CASSLRGESTDTQYF.

The chain has TRBV19 and TRBJ2-5; possible D gene TRBD1, 6 bases. Germline loops: CDR1 LNHDA, CDR2 SQIVND (reference sequence). V lost 2 bases to trimming and J lost 3 bases, with 13 bases between them. The CDR3 totals 15 residues. The CDR3 loop is CASSIPSRGEETQYF. The CDR3 DNA is TGTGCCAGTAGTATACCCTCCAGGGGTGAAGAGACCCAGTACTTC.

The V call is TRBV11-2, the J call TRBJ2-3; 8 bases map to TRBD2. The germline V gene encodes CDR1 SGHAT and CDR2 FQNNGV. V was pared by 4 bases and J by 6 bases, with 9 bases of the junction left unmatched. CDR3 length equals 15 residues. CDR3 region: CASSSTGGRVDTQYF. The CDR3 DNA reads TGTGCCAGCAGCTCCACGGGAGGGCGGGTTGATACGCAGTATTTT.

The CDR3: CASSSYLGEDTEAFF. For the CDR3, the DNA is TGTGCCAGCAGCTCATACCTGGGGGAGGACACTGAAGCTTTCTTT. V usage is TRBV7-9 and J usage is TRBJ1-1; TRBD1 might be the D (5 bases). The CDR3 contains 15 residues. V was cut by 4 bases and J by 3 bases, with 15 bases left in between. The germline V gene has CDR1 SEHNR and CDR2 FQNEAQ (reference sequence).

This chain uses TRBV7-2 with TRBJ2-7; TRBD1 matches at 7 bases. Germline CDR1 and CDR2: SGHTA and FQGNSA. The CDR3 loop spans 15 amino acids. V lost 3 bases, J lost 0 bases, and 5 bases stayed unmatched. CDR3 sequence: CASSFSRTGSYEQYF. DNA for the CDR3: TGTGCCAGCAGCTTTTCCCGGACAGGCTCCTACGAGCAGTACTTC.

The chain uses TRBV18 and TRBJ1-5, with a tentative D call TRBD1 (5 bases). This CDR3 is built from 14 residues. Germline CDR1 reads KGHSH; CDR2 reads LQKENI. The V and J ends lost 3 bases and 6 bases respectively, with 12 bases between them. The CDR3: CASSPSRDFQPQHF. The CDR3 DNA reads TGTGCCAGCTCACCGAGCAGGGACTTTCAGCCCCAGCATTTT. Filled out from reference TRBV18 and TRBJ1-5, the complete variable domain reads NAGVMQNPRHLVRRRGQEARLRCSPMKGHSHVYWYRQLPEEGLKFMVYLQKENIIDESGMPKERFSAEFPKEGPSILRIQQVVRGDSAAYFCASSPSRDFQPQHFGDGTRLSIL.

V and J are TRBV30 and TRBJ2-1; TRBD2 aligns across 9 bases. This CDR3 has 13 residues. The J segment lost 9 bases and the V segment lost 3 bases, leaving 6 bases of the junction unmatched. Germline CDR1 GTSNPN, CDR2 SVGIG (reference sequence). Written as DNA, the CDR3 is TGTGCCTGGAGGCGGGAGGGAAGGGGTGAGCAGTTCTTC. Protein product: CAWRREGRGEQFF.

The chain joins TRBV2 to TRBJ1-2, with D maybe TRBD1 (6 bases). The CDR3 length is 14 residues. With 6 bases removed from V and 8 bases from J, the gap between germline ends came to 19 bases. In germline, CDR1 is SNHLY, CDR2 FYNNEI. Written as DNA, the CDR3 is TGTGCCAGCAGGACCCTCTTGGCAGGGGAAGGCTACACCTTC. It encodes CASRTLLAGEGYTF.